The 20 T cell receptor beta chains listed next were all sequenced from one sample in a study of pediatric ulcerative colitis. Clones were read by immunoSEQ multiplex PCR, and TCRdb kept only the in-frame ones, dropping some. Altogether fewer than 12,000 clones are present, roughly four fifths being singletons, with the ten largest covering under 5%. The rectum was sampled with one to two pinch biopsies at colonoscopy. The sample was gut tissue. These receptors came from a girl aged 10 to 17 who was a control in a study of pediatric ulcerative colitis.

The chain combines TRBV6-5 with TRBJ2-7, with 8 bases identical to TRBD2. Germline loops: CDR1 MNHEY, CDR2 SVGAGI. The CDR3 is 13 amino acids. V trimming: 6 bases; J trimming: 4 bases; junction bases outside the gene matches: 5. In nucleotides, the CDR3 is TGTGCCAGCAGGGGCGGGACTAGATACGAGCAGTACTTC. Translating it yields CASRGGTRYEQYF.

The CDR3 nucleotides are TGTGCCACCAGCAGCTCCCCCAGGGGCAGGAGCTCTGGGGCCAACGTCCTGACTTTC. Its translation is CATSSSPRGRSSGANVLTF. The chain links TRBV15 to TRBJ2-6, with D possibly TRBD1 on 6 matching bases. This CDR3 has 19 residues. V was shortened by 3 bases and J by 0 bases, with 18 bases between the two germline ends. Germline V gene sequence: CDR1 LNHNV, CDR2 YYDKDF (reference sequence).

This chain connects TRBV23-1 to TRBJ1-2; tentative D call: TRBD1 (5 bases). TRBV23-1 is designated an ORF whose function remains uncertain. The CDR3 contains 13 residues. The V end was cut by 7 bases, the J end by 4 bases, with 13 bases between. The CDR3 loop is CASTNPGLYGYTF. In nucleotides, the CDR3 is TGCGCCAGCACCAACCCGGGGCTCTATGGCTACACCTTC.

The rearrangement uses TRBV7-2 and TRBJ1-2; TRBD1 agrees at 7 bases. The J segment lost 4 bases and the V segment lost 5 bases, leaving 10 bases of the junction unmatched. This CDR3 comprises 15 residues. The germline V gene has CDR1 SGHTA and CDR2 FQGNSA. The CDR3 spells CASSPIDRDSYGYTF. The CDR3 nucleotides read TGTGCCAGCAGCCCAATTGACCGGGACAGCTATGGCTACACCTTC.

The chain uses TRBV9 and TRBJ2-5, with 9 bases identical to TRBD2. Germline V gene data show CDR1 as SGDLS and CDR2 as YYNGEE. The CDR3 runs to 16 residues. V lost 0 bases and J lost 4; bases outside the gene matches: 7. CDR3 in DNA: TGTGCCAGCAGCGTAGGGGCTAGCGGGACCGTAGAGACCCAGTACTTC. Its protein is CASSVGASGTVETQYF.

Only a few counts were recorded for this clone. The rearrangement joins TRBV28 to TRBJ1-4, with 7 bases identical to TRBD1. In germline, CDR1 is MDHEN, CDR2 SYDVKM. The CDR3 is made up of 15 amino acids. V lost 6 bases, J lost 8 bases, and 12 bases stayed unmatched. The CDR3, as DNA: TGTGCCAGCAGGATCGGACAGGCGGCTTCGGAAAAACTGTTTTTT. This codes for CASRIGQAASEKLFF.

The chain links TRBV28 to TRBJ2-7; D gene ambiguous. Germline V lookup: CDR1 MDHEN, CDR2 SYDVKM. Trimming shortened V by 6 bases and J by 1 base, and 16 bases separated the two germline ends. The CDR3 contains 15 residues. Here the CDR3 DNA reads TGTGCCAGCAGGGGTAGGGCTCAACCGTCCTACGAGCAGTACTTC. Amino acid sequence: CASRGRAQPSYEQYF.

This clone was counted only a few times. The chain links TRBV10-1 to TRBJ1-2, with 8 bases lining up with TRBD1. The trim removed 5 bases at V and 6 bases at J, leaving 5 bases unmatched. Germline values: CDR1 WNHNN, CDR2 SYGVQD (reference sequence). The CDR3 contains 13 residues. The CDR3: CASSSDRVNGYTF. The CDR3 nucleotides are TGCGCCAGCAGTTCGGACAGGGTAAATGGCTACACCTTC.

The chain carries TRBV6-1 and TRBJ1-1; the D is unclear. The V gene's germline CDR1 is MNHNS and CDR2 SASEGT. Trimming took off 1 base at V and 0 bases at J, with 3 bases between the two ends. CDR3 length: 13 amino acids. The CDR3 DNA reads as TGTGCCAGCAGTGAAGTCATGAACACTGAAGCTTTCTTT. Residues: CASSEVMNTEAFF.

CDR3 loop: CASTGGYGYTF. CDR3 coding DNA: TGTGCCAGCACCGGAGGCTATGGCTACACCTTC. The V and J genes are TRBV27 and TRBJ1-2, with D unresolved. The length of the CDR3 is 11 residues. Per the germline V gene, CDR1 is MNHEY and CDR2 is SMNVEV (reference sequence). V was shortened by 7 bases and J by 4 bases, with 7 bases between the two germline ends.

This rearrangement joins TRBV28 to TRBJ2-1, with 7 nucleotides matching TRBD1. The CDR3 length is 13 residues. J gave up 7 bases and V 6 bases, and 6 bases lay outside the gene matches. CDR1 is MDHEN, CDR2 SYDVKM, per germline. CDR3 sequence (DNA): TGTGCCAGCAGACCTACAGGGGATAATGAGCAGTTCTTC. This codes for CASRPTGDNEQFF.

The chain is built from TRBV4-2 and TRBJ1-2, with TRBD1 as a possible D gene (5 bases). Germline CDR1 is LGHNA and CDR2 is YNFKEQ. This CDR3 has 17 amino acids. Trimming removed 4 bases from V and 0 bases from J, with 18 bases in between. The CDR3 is CASSPLLLDRSNYGYTF. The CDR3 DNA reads TGTGCCAGCAGCCCACTTTTACTAGACAGATCTAACTATGGCTACACCTTC.

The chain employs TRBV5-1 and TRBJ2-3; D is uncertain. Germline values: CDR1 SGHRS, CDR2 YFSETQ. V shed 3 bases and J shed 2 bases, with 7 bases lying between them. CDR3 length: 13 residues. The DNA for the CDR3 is TGCGCCAGCAGCTCTCTAGACACAGATACGCAGTATTTT. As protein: CASSSLDTDTQYF.

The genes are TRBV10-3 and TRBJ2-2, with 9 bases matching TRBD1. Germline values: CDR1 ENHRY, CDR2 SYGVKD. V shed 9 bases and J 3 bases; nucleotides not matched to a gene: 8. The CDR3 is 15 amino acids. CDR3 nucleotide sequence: TGTGCCATTAAACAGGGGGCACCCGACACCGGGGAGCTGTTTTTT. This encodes CAIKQGAPDTGELFF.

The CDR3 DNA reads TGTGCCAGCAGTTTTAGGGCGGGTGAGCAGTTCTTC. Its translation: CASSFRAGEQFF. V is TRBV28 and J is TRBJ2-1, with D possibly matching TRBD2 (5 bases). From germline, CDR1 is MDHEN and CDR2 SYDVKM. This CDR3 comprises 12 residues. Trimming stripped 3 bases from V and 9 bases from J, with 9 bases between.

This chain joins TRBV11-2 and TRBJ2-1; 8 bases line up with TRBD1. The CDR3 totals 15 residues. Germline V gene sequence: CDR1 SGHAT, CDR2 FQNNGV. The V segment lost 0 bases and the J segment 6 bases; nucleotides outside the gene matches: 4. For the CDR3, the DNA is TGTGCCAGCAGCTTAGAAGGGACAGGCACCAATGAGCAGTTCTTC. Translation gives CASSLEGTGTNEQFF.

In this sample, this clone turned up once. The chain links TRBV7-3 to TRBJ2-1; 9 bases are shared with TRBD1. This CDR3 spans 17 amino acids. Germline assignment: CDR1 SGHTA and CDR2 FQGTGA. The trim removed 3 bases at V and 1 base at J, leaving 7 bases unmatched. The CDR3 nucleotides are TGTGCCAGCAGCTTCCTCTCACAGGGGGCATCCTACAATGAGCAGTTCTTC. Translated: CASSFLSQGASYNEQFF.

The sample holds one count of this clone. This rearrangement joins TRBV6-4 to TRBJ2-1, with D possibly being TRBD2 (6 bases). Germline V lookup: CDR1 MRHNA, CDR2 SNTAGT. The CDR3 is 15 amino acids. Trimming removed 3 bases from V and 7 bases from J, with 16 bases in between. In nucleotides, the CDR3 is TGTGCCAGCAGTGAGGTCCCGGGAGAGGGGAATGAGCAGTTCTTC. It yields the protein CASSEVPGEGNEQFF.

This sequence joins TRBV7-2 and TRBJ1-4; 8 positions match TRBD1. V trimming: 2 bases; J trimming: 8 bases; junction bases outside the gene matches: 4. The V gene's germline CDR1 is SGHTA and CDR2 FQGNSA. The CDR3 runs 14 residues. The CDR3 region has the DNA TGTGCCAGCAGCTTAACAGGGGGAATAGAAAAACTGTTTTTT. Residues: CASSLTGGIEKLFF.

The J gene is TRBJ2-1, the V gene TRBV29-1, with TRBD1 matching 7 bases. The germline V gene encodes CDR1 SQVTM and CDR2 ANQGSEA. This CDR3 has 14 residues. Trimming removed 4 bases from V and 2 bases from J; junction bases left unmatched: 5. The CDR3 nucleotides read TGCAGCGTTGTTACGGGACAGACCTACAATGAGCAGTTCTTC. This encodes CSVVTGQTYNEQFF.